Included here is one T cell receptor beta chain sequence, with context. The antigen remains unidentified. The entry originates in a study of cytomegalovirus exposure and HLA in healthy donors. The PCR employed 60 Vbeta primers together with 13 Jbeta primers. Produced via immunoSEQ multiplex PCR; TCRdb's table is partial and in-frame only. The sample has some 120,000 clones, 79% seen once. The V segment lost 5 bases and the J segment 7 bases; nucleotides outside the gene matches: 3. CDR3 length equals 12 residues. Germline V gene data show CDR1 as SEHNR and CDR2 as FQNEAQ (reference sequence). Study findings and constraints: In all likelihood, a cluster of highly shared sequence variants was a sequencing artifact. Using the classifier, cytomegalovirus status was reportedly diagnosed with high specificity and sensitivity.

The TCR comes from a man aged 25 to 40 in good health and CMV-seropositive. Sequencing input: PBMCs. The rearrangement joins TRBV7-9 to TRBJ1-2, with 8 bases aligning to TRBD1. In DNA, the CDR3 is TGTGCCAGCAGCCCGACAGGGGTTGGCTACACCTTC. Protein sequence: CASSPTGVGYTF.